The following is a T cell receptor (beta chain) sequence with its context. This record belongs to a study of shared clonotypes between healthy human individuals. Produced via immunoSEQ multiplex PCR; TCRdb's table is partial and in-frame only. The sample has 2 million to 3 million clones; 93% are singletons. V shed 9 bases, J shed 5 bases, and the junction held 6 bases outside the gene matches. Per germline, CDR1 LNHDA and CDR2 SQIVND (reference sequence). The CDR3 runs 12 residues. The sample was naive CD4+ T cells from PBMCs. As to subset: CD45RA+ positively selected. The chain uses TRBV19 and TRBJ2-5; TRBD2 matches 7 bases. This clonotype originated in a young man in good health. Some clones in this sample may be carry-over from other donors' samples. The chain's CDR3 is CARRGVAETQYF. CDR3 DNA: TGTGCCAGACGGGGGGTGGCGGAGACCCAGTACTTC. The variable domain in full, completed from reference TRBV19 and TRBJ2-5, reads DGGITQSPKYLFRKEGQNVTLSCEQNLNHDAMYWYRQDPGQGLRLIYYSQIVNDFQKGDIAEGYSVSREKKESFPLTVTSAQKNPTAFYLCARRGVAETQYFGPGTRLLVL.